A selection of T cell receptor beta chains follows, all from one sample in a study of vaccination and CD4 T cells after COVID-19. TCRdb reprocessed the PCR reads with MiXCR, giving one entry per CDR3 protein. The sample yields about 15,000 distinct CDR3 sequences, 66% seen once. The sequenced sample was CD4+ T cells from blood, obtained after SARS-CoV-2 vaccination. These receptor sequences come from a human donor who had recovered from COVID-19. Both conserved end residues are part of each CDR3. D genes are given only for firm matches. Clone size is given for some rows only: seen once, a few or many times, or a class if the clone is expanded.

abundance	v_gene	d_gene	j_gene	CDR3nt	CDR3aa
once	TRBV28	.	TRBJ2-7	TGTGCCAGCAGTTCCGCATCCAGACCCTACGAGCAGTACTTC	CASSSASRPYEQYF
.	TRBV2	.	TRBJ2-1	TGTGCCAGCAGTGATAGAAGGGGCAATGAGCAGTTCTTC	CASSDRRGNEQFF
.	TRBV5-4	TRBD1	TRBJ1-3	TGTGCCAGCAGCACTGGACAGGGGGGAAGAAACACCATATATTTT	CASSTGQGGRNTIYF
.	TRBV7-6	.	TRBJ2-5	TGTGCCAGCAGCCTCTACCGTTCCAACCAAGAGACCCAGTACTTC	CASSLYRSNQETQYF
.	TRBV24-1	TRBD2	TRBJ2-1	TGTGCCACCAGTGACCGGACTAGCGGTAATGAGCAGTTCTTC	CATSDRTSGNEQFF
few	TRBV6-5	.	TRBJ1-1	TGTGCCAGCAGTTACGGCAGGGATCCTGAAGCTTTCTTT	CASSYGRDPEAFF
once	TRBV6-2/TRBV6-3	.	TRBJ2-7	TGTGCCAGCAGTTACGTATTTGAGCGGCTCTCCTACGAGCAGTACTTC	CASSYVFERLSYEQYF
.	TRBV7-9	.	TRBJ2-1	TGTGCCAGCAGCCTTAGTATCCATGAGCAGTTCTTC	CASSLSIHEQFF
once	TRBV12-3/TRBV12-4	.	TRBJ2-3	TGTGCCAGCAGTTTTGATTTCACAGATACGCAGTATTTT	CASSFDFTDTQYF
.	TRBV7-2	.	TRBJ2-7	TGTGCCAGCAGCCAATCAGCCGGGACGCTCCTACCCCGCTACGAGCAGTACTTC	CASSQSAGTLLPRYEQYF
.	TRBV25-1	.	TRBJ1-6	TGTGCCAGCAGTGATTCTGCGACAGGACCATCACCCCTCCACTTT	CASSDSATGPSPLHF
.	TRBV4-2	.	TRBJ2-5	TGTGCCAGCAGCCAAGATGGGACGACCCAAGAGACCCAGTACTTC	CASSQDGTTQETQYF
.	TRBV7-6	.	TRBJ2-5	TGTGCCAGCAGCTTACGTCTAGCCGGGGAGACCCAGTACTTC	CASSLRLAGETQYF
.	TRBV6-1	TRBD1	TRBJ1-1	TGTGCCAGCAGAAATCACCGGACAGGGGGAAGGGCTCTACCGGGGACTGAAGCTTTCTTT	CASRNHRTGGRALPGTEAFF
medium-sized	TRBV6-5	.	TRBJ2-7	TGTGCCAGCAGTTACGCTTCTAGCTATGGGCAGTACTTC	CASSYASSYGQYF
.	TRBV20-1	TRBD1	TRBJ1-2	TGCAGTGCTAGAGAGGGGGGAGGACAGGGGGCTAACTATGGCTACACCTTC	CSAREGGGQGANYGYTF
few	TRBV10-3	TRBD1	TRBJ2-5	TGTGCCACCGCTCCGGACAGGCAACAAGAGACCCAGTACTTC	CATAPDRQQETQYF
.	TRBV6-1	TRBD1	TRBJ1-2	TGTGCCAGCAGGATGGACAGGGATTCCAACTATGGCTACACCTTC	CASRMDRDSNYGYTF
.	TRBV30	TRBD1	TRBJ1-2	TGTGCCTGGGCCGGGACAGGGCACCCCCGGGGATATGGCTACACCTTC	CAWAGTGHPRGYGYTF
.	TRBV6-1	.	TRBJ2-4	TGTGCCAGCAGTCCCGGGCCAAACATTCAGTACTTC	CASSPGPNIQYF
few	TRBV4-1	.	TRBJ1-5	TGCGCCAGCAGACTTGGGCACCCCGGCAATCAGCCCCAGCATTTT	CASRLGHPGNQPQHF
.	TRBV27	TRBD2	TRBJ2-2	TGTGCCAGGAGACTAGCAGTTTCGAACACCGGGGAGCTGTTTTTT	CARRLAVSNTGELFF
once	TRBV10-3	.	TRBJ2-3	TGTGCCATCAAGGGGCTGGGTAGCACAGATACGCAGTATTTT	CAIKGLGSTDTQYF
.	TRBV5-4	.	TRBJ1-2	TGTGCCAGCAGCTTGGGGGGACATCTTAACTATGGCTACACCTTC	CASSLGGHLNYGYTF
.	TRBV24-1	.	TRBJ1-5	TGTGCCACCAGTGACCACGGACGGAGCAATCAGCCCCAGCATTTT	CATSDHGRSNQPQHF
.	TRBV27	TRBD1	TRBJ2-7	TGTGCCAGCAGTTTAGGGACAGGGGGCCTCCAAAGCTCCTACGAGCAGTACTTC	CASSLGTGGLQSSYEQYF
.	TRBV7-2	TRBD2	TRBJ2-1	TGTGCCAGCAGCTTACACGGCCCCACAGCGGGGTACAATGAGCAGTTCTTC	CASSLHGPTAGYNEQFF
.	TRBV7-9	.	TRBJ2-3	TGTGCCAGCAGCTTTTCGCGGAGTACAGATACGCAGTATTTT	CASSFSRSTDTQYF
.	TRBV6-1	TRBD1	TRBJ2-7	TGTGCCAGCAGTGGGACAGGGTCCTACGAGCAGTACTTC	CASSGTGSYEQYF
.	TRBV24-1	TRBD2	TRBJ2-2	TGTGCCACCAGTGATCCGAATGGACTAGCCTCGAACACCGGGGAGCTGTTTTTT	CATSDPNGLASNTGELFF
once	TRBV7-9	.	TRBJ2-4	TGTGCCAGCAGCTTGGTCAAAAACATTCAGTACTTC	CASSLVKNIQYF
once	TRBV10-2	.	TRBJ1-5	TGCGCCAGCAGTGAACGGATGGGCAATCAGCCCCAGCATTTT	CASSERMGNQPQHF
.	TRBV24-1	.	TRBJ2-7	TGTGCCACCAGTGATTTTGGGGGCAGGATGCAGTACTTC	CATSDFGGRMQYF
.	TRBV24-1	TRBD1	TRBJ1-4	TGTGCCACCAGTGATACACAGGGGGCGAATGAAAAACTGTTTTTT	CATSDTQGANEKLFF
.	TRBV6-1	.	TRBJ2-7	TGTGCCAGCAGTAGGACAGCGGCCCCCTACGAGCAGTACTTC	CASSRTAAPYEQYF
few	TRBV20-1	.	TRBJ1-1	TGCAGTGTCAGGGCCAGGCGTGAAGCTTTCTTT	CSVRARREAFF
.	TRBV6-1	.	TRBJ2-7	TGTGCCAGCTCGACGGACTCCTACGAGCAGTACTTC	CASSTDSYEQYF